Below, one TCR beta chain is given with its context. Its antigen is unidentified. The record originates from a study of beta chain features in type 1 diabetes. Study-wide points: All four CD4+ subsets of Type 1 diabetes patients contained TCRB CDR3s that were moderately but significantly shorter.

Expressed TCRB transcripts got sequenced, as all isolated RNA was reverse transcribed. Naive, central memory and regulatory T cell samples came to a mean of approximately 3.3 million reads. Assay: immunoSEQ multiplex PCR; the TCRdb copy retains only in-frame clones and omits some. This table has about 400,000 clones, around 13% appearing once. Unmatched junction bases numbered 5, after V lost 4 bases and J lost 2 bases. Germline loops: CDR1 MDHEN, CDR2 SYDVKM. This CDR3 comprises 15 residues. Sequenced input: naive CD4+ T cells from blood. The clonotype originates from a woman aged 18-29 years with type 1 diabetes. The chain employs TRBV28 and TRBJ1-5; 7 nucleotides match TRBD1. The CDR3 here is CASSSPGQGNQPQHF. CDR3 DNA: TGTGCCAGCAGTTCACCTGGACAGGGCAATCAGCCCCAGCATTTT.